The text below deals with one T cell receptor beta chain. Each UMI, carrying a 6-nucleotide sample barcode, came from template switching. TCRdb reprocessed the 5' RACE reads and reports one entry per CDR3 protein, with no DNA. There are some 99,000 distinct CDR3 sequences in the sample, with roughly 12% held by the top ten. The record originates from a study of monozygotic twins with inflammatory bowel disease. This CDR3 contains 17 residues. From germline, CDR1 is ENHRY and CDR2 SYGVKD. The receptor was isolated from a human donor with ulcerative colitis or Crohn's disease, or a healthy co-twin of an affected twin (not recorded which). The chain carries TRBV10-3 and TRBJ2-3; TCRdb reports TRBD2, a call that lacks DNA to check it against. Sequenced sample: blood. CDR3 sequence reads: CAISESGGAGTTDTQYF.